Listed below are T cell receptor beta chains from one sample, sequenced in a study of PD-1 blockade in classical Hodgkin lymphoma. Some clones are missing from TCRdb's copy, which holds only in-frame ones; the method was immunoSEQ multiplex PCR. The sample has around 28,000 clones, 70% to 90% seen once. Here the sequenced sample was CD4+ T cells from blood, taken before the fourth cycle of nivolumab. These TCRs come from a human donor with classical Hodgkin lymphoma. Each CDR3 is given with its conserved first and last residue. The order of the fields is V gene, clone size, D gene, CDR3 length, J gene, CDR3 protein, CDR3 DNA. A D gene is named only where the DNA matches it firmly. Part of the rows lack a size; the others show once, few, many or a class for expanded clones.

V gene: TRBV6-1; clone size: -; D gene: -; CDR3 length: 14; J gene: TRBJ2-7; CDR3 protein: CASSEAQYPYEQYF; CDR3 DNA: TGTGCCAGCAGTGAAGCCCAGTATCCCTACGAGCAGTACTTC
V gene: TRBV7-9; clone size: -; D gene: -; CDR3 length: 15; J gene: TRBJ2-7; CDR3 protein: CASSLGHGQSYEQYF; CDR3 DNA: TGTGCCAGCAGCTTAGGTCACGGACAGTCCTACGAGCAGTACTTC
V gene: TRBV5-4; clone size: -; D gene: TRBD1; CDR3 length: 15; J gene: TRBJ1-1; CDR3 protein: CASSATAGGSTEAFF; CDR3 DNA: TGTGCCAGCAGCGCGACAGCAGGGGGTTCCACTGAAGCTTTCTTT
V gene: TRBV2; clone size: -; D gene: -; CDR3 length: 15; J gene: TRBJ2-2; CDR3 protein: CASSEVRANTGELFF; CDR3 DNA: TGTGCCAGCAGTGAGGTCAGAGCCAACACCGGGGAGCTGTTTTTT
V gene: TRBV14; clone size: once; D gene: TRBD1; CDR3 length: 16; J gene: TRBJ2-1; CDR3 protein: CASSLGTGRSYNEQFF; CDR3 DNA: TGTGCCAGCAGCCTCGGGACAGGGCGCTCCTACAATGAGCAGTTCTTC
V gene: TRBV10-3; clone size: -; D gene: -; CDR3 length: 14; J gene: TRBJ1-1; CDR3 protein: CAIKGGGFDTEAFF; CDR3 DNA: TGTGCCATCAAGGGGGGAGGGTTCGACACTGAAGCTTTCTTT
V gene: TRBV27; clone size: -; D gene: TRBD1; CDR3 length: 14; J gene: TRBJ1-2; CDR3 protein: CASSWTGGVFGYTF; CDR3 DNA: TGTGCCAGCAGTTGGACAGGAGGAGTATTTGGCTACACCTTC
V gene: TRBV11-3; clone size: -; D gene: TRBD2; CDR3 length: 16; J gene: TRBJ2-1; CDR3 protein: CASSYAGLAGINEQFF; CDR3 DNA: TGTGCCAGCAGCTACGCCGGACTAGCGGGAATCAATGAGCAGTTCTTC
V gene: TRBV11-2; clone size: -; D gene: TRBD1; CDR3 length: 16; J gene: TRBJ1-3; CDR3 protein: CASSLGPGQGLNTIYF; CDR3 DNA: TGTGCCAGCAGCTTAGGACCGGGACAGGGGCTAAACACCATATATTTT
V gene: TRBV5-1; clone size: -; D gene: -; CDR3 length: 15; J gene: TRBJ2-2; CDR3 protein: CASSISQGNTGELFF; CDR3 DNA: TGCGCCAGCAGCATCTCACAGGGAAACACCGGGGAGCTGTTTTTT
V gene: TRBV9; clone size: once; D gene: TRBD1; CDR3 length: 15; J gene: TRBJ2-7; CDR3 protein: CASSVAGTGIHEQYF; CDR3 DNA: TGTGCCAGCAGCGTCGCCGGGACAGGGATACACGAGCAGTACTTC
V gene: TRBV5-6; clone size: once; D gene: TRBD1; CDR3 length: 16; J gene: TRBJ2-2; CDR3 protein: CASSWGQVANTGELFF; CDR3 DNA: TGTGCCAGCAGCTGGGGACAGGTTGCGAACACCGGGGAGCTGTTTTTT
V gene: TRBV5-1; clone size: -; D gene: -; CDR3 length: 15; J gene: TRBJ2-3; CDR3 protein: CASSLGGSGRDTQYF; CDR3 DNA: TGCGCCAGCAGCTTGGGTGGTAGCGGTAGAGATACGCAGTATTTT
V gene: TRBV7-6; clone size: -; D gene: -; CDR3 length: 15; J gene: TRBJ2-1; CDR3 protein: CATMTGVSPYNEQFF; CDR3 DNA: TGTGCCACGATGACTGGGGTATCTCCCTACAATGAGCAGTTCTTC
V gene: TRBV14; clone size: -; D gene: -; CDR3 length: 17; J gene: TRBJ2-6; CDR3 protein: CASSQFPQGSGANVLTF; CDR3 DNA: TGTGCCAGCAGCCAATTCCCGCAGGGCTCTGGGGCCAACGTCCTGACTTTC
V gene: TRBV19; clone size: few; D gene: TRBD1; CDR3 length: 16; J gene: TRBJ2-7; CDR3 protein: CARSSLSGTGTYEQYF; CDR3 DNA: TGTGCCAGGTCATCTTTATCCGGGACAGGGACCTACGAGCAGTACTTC
V gene: TRBV13; clone size: -; D gene: -; CDR3 length: 10; J gene: TRBJ2-7; CDR3 protein: CASSAYEQYF; CDR3 DNA: TGTGCCAGCAGCGCCTACGAGCAGTACTTC
V gene: TRBV7-9; clone size: -; D gene: TRBD2; CDR3 length: 14; J gene: TRBJ2-5; CDR3 protein: CASSSSGGGSEQYF; CDR3 DNA: TGTGCCAGCAGCTCTAGCGGGGGGGGTAGTGAGCAGTACTTC
V gene: TRBV27; clone size: -; D gene: -; CDR3 length: 15; J gene: TRBJ1-6; CDR3 protein: CASSYSGANNSPLHF; CDR3 DNA: TGTGCCAGCAGTTATTCAGGGGCGAATAATTCACCCCTCCACTTT
V gene: TRBV23-1; clone size: few; D gene: -; CDR3 length: 15; J gene: TRBJ2-7; CDR3 protein: CASSHAALIDYEQYF; CDR3 DNA: TGCGCCAGCAGTCACGCTGCGCTGATCGACTACGAGCAGTACTTC
V gene: TRBV7-8; clone size: -; D gene: TRBD2; CDR3 length: 17; J gene: TRBJ2-2; CDR3 protein: CASRKWLAGAPTGELFF; CDR3 DNA: TGTGCCAGCAGGAAGTGGTTAGCGGGAGCCCCCACCGGGGAGCTGTTTTTT
V gene: TRBV5-1; clone size: -; D gene: -; CDR3 length: 17; J gene: TRBJ2-7; CDR3 protein: CASSPKVQGPSSYEQYF; CDR3 DNA: TGCGCCAGCAGCCCAAAAGTGCAAGGACCAAGCTCCTACGAGCAGTACTTC
V gene: TRBV10-2; clone size: once; D gene: TRBD2; CDR3 length: 13; J gene: TRBJ2-7; CDR3 protein: CATREGVAVEQYF; CDR3 DNA: TGCGCCACCAGGGAGGGAGTGGCAGTCGAGCAGTACTTC
V gene: TRBV27; clone size: -; D gene: -; CDR3 length: 14; J gene: TRBJ1-1; CDR3 protein: CASSRQTSGTEAFF; CDR3 DNA: TGTGCCAGCAGCCGACAGACGTCGGGCACTGAAGCTTTCTTT
V gene: TRBV5-1; clone size: once; D gene: TRBD2; CDR3 length: 15; J gene: TRBJ2-3; CDR3 protein: CASSISGRGSDTQYF; CDR3 DNA: TGCGCCAGCAGCATTAGCGGGAGAGGGTCAGATACGCAGTATTTT
V gene: TRBV5-1; clone size: -; D gene: -; CDR3 length: 13; J gene: TRBJ1-6; CDR3 protein: CASSLASGSPLHF; CDR3 DNA: TGCGCCAGCAGCTTGGCTTCAGGTTCACCCCTCCACTTT
V gene: TRBV13; clone size: -; D gene: TRBD2; CDR3 length: 17; J gene: TRBJ2-7; CDR3 protein: CASSLGGLAGGPYEQYF; CDR3 DNA: TGTGCCAGCAGCTTAGGGGGACTAGCGGGAGGGCCGTACGAGCAGTACTTC
V gene: TRBV2; clone size: few; D gene: TRBD1; CDR3 length: 14; J gene: TRBJ1-6; CDR3 protein: CASSEDRGYSPLHF; CDR3 DNA: TGTGCCAGCAGTGAAGACAGGGGGTATTCACCCCTCCACTTT
V gene: TRBV28; clone size: -; D gene: TRBD1; CDR3 length: 14; J gene: TRBJ1-5; CDR3 protein: CASRTGSGNQPQHF; CDR3 DNA: TGTGCCAGCAGGACAGGGTCTGGCAATCAGCCCCAGCATTTT
V gene: TRBV5-6; clone size: -; D gene: TRBD1; CDR3 length: 14; J gene: TRBJ1-2; CDR3 protein: CASSHYGQGSFNTF; CDR3 DNA: TGTGCCAGCAGTCACTACGGACAGGGGTCCTTCAACACCTTC
V gene: TRBV11-3; clone size: -; D gene: -; CDR3 length: 15; J gene: TRBJ2-1; CDR3 protein: CASSLGRETYNEQFF; CDR3 DNA: TGTGCCAGCAGCTTAGGACGGGAGACCTACAATGAGCAGTTCTTC
V gene: TRBV7-2; clone size: -; D gene: -; CDR3 length: 18; J gene: TRBJ2-1; CDR3 protein: CASSLPSTLKPSYNEQFF; CDR3 DNA: TGTGCCAGCAGCTTACCTAGTACGTTGAAGCCTTCCTACAATGAGCAGTTCTTC
V gene: TRBV12-5; clone size: -; D gene: TRBD1; CDR3 length: 18; J gene: TRBJ2-2; CDR3 protein: CASGLYPGTAVNTGELFF; CDR3 DNA: TGTGCTAGTGGTTTGTACCCGGGGACAGCGGTCAACACCGGGGAGCTGTTTTTT
V gene: TRBV7-9; clone size: -; D gene: -; CDR3 length: 14; J gene: TRBJ1-1; CDR3 protein: CASSGDSMNTEAFF; CDR3 DNA: TGTGCCAGCAGCGGAGACAGTATGAACACTGAAGCTTTCTTT
V gene: TRBV6-1; clone size: -; D gene: TRBD1; CDR3 length: 15; J gene: TRBJ1-3; CDR3 protein: CASTLSTGAGNTIYF; CDR3 DNA: TGTGCCAGCACCCTATCGACAGGGGCTGGAAACACCATATATTTT
V gene: TRBV27; clone size: -; D gene: TRBD1; CDR3 length: 15; J gene: TRBJ2-1; CDR3 protein: CASRRQGGFYNEQFF; CDR3 DNA: TGTGCCAGCAGACGACAGGGGGGATTCTACAATGAGCAGTTCTTC
V gene: TRBV6-6; clone size: -; D gene: -; CDR3 length: 16; J gene: TRBJ2-7; CDR3 protein: CASSYRAGVTQYEQYF; CDR3 DNA: TGTGCCAGCAGTTATAGGGCAGGGGTGACCCAGTACGAGCAGTACTTC
V gene: TRBV14; clone size: once; D gene: TRBD1; CDR3 length: 16; J gene: TRBJ2-5; CDR3 protein: CASSQEFLTGEVTQYF; CDR3 DNA: TGTGCCAGCAGCCAAGAATTTTTGACAGGGGAAGTGACCCAGTACTTC
V gene: TRBV19; clone size: few; D gene: -; CDR3 length: 12; J gene: TRBJ1-5; CDR3 protein: CASSFSVIPQHF; CDR3 DNA: TGTGCCAGTAGTTTTTCAGTGATTCCCCAGCATTTT
V gene: TRBV11-2; clone size: once; D gene: -; CDR3 length: 11; J gene: TRBJ1-4; CDR3 protein: CASSLSEKLFF; CDR3 DNA: TGTGCCAGCAGCTTGAGTGAAAAACTGTTTTTT
V gene: TRBV6-5; clone size: once; D gene: TRBD1; CDR3 length: 15; J gene: TRBJ1-3; CDR3 protein: CASSLSRQGSNTIYF; CDR3 DNA: TGTGCCAGCAGTTTATCCAGACAGGGGTCGAACACCATATATTTT
V gene: TRBV4-1; clone size: -; D gene: TRBD2; CDR3 length: 19; J gene: TRBJ2-3; CDR3 protein: CASSQVGVREHGGADTQYF; CDR3 DNA: TGCGCCAGCAGCCAAGTAGGGGTGCGGGAGCACGGGGGGGCAGATACGCAGTATTTT
V gene: TRBV29-1; clone size: -; D gene: TRBD2; CDR3 length: 14; J gene: TRBJ2-7; CDR3 protein: CSVGGRASTYEQYF; CDR3 DNA: TGCAGCGTTGGTGGGAGGGCTAGTACCTACGAGCAGTACTTC
V gene: TRBV28; clone size: -; D gene: -; CDR3 length: 14; J gene: TRBJ2-5; CDR3 protein: CASSLVAGEETQYF; CDR3 DNA: TGTGCCAGCAGTTTAGTCGCAGGGGAAGAGACCCAGTACTTC
V gene: TRBV5-8; clone size: -; D gene: -; CDR3 length: 15; J gene: TRBJ1-5; CDR3 protein: CASSSSWAGNQPQHF; CDR3 DNA: TGTGCCAGCAGCTCTTCGTGGGCAGGTAATCAGCCCCAGCATTTT
V gene: TRBV4-1; clone size: -; D gene: -; CDR3 length: 13; J gene: TRBJ1-2; CDR3 protein: CASSQDGLSADTF; CDR3 DNA: TGCGCCAGCAGCCAAGATGGCCTCTCCGCCGACACCTTC
V gene: TRBV5-4; clone size: -; D gene: -; CDR3 length: 14; J gene: TRBJ1-6; CDR3 protein: CASTMGRSDSPLHF; CDR3 DNA: TGTGCCAGCACGATGGGACGGAGCGATTCACCCCTCCACTTT
V gene: TRBV28; clone size: -; D gene: TRBD1; CDR3 length: 15; J gene: TRBJ1-6; CDR3 protein: CASSKQGSYNSPLHF; CDR3 DNA: TGTGCCAGCAGCAAACAGGGGTCCTATAATTCACCCCTCCACTTT
V gene: TRBV10-1; clone size: -; D gene: -; CDR3 length: 16; J gene: TRBJ2-2; CDR3 protein: CASSETSSPNTGELFF; CDR3 DNA: TGCGCCAGCAGTGAAACCAGCTCCCCGAACACCGGGGAGCTGTTTTTT
V gene: TRBV27; clone size: -; D gene: -; CDR3 length: 14; J gene: TRBJ2-3; CDR3 protein: CASSLTPMTDTQYF; CDR3 DNA: TGTGCCAGCAGTTTAACTCCCATGACAGATACGCAGTATTTT
V gene: TRBV20-1; clone size: -; D gene: -; CDR3 length: 11; J gene: TRBJ1-2; CDR3 protein: CSAQQTDRYTF; CDR3 DNA: TGCAGTGCCCAACAGACAGACAGATACACCTTC
V gene: TRBV28; clone size: -; D gene: -; CDR3 length: 15; J gene: TRBJ1-3; CDR3 protein: CASSYGRSSGNTIYF; CDR3 DNA: TGTGCCAGCAGTTACGGACGGAGCTCTGGAAACACCATATATTTT
V gene: TRBV4-1; clone size: once; D gene: -; CDR3 length: 14; J gene: TRBJ2-1; CDR3 protein: CASSQFVSYNEQFF; CDR3 DNA: TGCGCCAGCAGCCAATTTGTCTCCTACAATGAGCAGTTCTTC
V gene: TRBV28; clone size: -; D gene: -; CDR3 length: 16; J gene: TRBJ1-5; CDR3 protein: CASSREHRYSNQPQHF; CDR3 DNA: TGTGCCAGCAGTAGAGAACACCGGTATAGCAATCAGCCCCAGCATTTT
V gene: TRBV5-4; clone size: -; D gene: -; CDR3 length: 13; J gene: TRBJ2-3; CDR3 protein: CASSFQNTDTQYF; CDR3 DNA: TGTGCCAGCAGCTTCCAGAACACAGATACGCAGTATTTT
V gene: TRBV28; clone size: -; D gene: -; CDR3 length: 13; J gene: TRBJ2-5; CDR3 protein: CASREGLRETQYF; CDR3 DNA: TGTGCCAGCAGGGAGGGACTGCGGGAGACCCAGTACTTC